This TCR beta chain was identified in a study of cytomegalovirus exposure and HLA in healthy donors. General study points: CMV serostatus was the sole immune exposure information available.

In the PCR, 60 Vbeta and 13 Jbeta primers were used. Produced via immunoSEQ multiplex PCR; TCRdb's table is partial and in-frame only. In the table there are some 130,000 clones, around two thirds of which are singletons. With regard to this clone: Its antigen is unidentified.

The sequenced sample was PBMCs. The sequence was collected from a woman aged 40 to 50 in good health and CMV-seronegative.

The CDR3 sequence is CASSLGTSGGSTYEQYF. The CDR3 DNA is TGTGCCAGCAGCTTAGGGACTAGCGGGGGGAGCACCTACGAGCAGTACTTC. The rearrangement links TRBV5-6 to TRBJ2-7, with 15 bases aligning to TRBD2. With V trimmed by 2 bases and J by 2 bases, 5 bases remained unmatched. The CDR3 has 17 residues. Germline values: CDR1 SGHDT, CDR2 YYEEEE.